This passage covers 12 T cell receptor beta chains from one sample sequenced in a study of blood T cell repertoires in COVID-19. Data came from immunoSEQ multiplex PCR; TCRdb stores just in-frame clones and leaves some out. The repertoire includes 200,000 to 300,000 clones, 87% of them detected once, and roughly 7.8% sits in the top ten. Material for sequencing was peripheral blood. These receptor sequences come from a man aged 60 to 69 who had recovered from COVID-19.

This clone was detected a few times. This chain joins TRBV27 and TRBJ2-7, with D possibly TRBD1 on 5 matching bases. Deletions cut 0 bases from V and 3 bases from J, with 9 bases between. Germline CDR1 and CDR2: MNHEY and SMNVEV (reference sequence). There are 14 residues in the CDR3. This chain's CDR3 is CASSLSFQGYEQYF. The DNA for the CDR3 is TGTGCCAGCAGTTTATCGTTTCAGGGCTACGAGCAGTACTTC.

The chain carries TRBV7-9 and TRBJ2-7; TRBD2 might be the D (6 bases). From germline, CDR1 is SEHNR and CDR2 FQNEAQ (reference sequence). V lost 5 bases and J lost 4, with 12 bases in between. The CDR3 is made up of 13 amino acids. CDR3 sequence reads: CASSLVEGYEQYF. The DNA of the CDR3 is TGTGCCAGCAGCCTTGTGGAGGGGTACGAGCAGTACTTC. The variable domain in full, completed from reference TRBV7-9 and TRBJ2-7, reads DTGVSQNPRHKITKRGQNVTFRCDPISEHNRLYWYRQTLGQGPEFLTYFQNEAQLEKSRLLSDRFSAERPKGSFSTLEIQRTEQGDSAMYLCASSLVEGYEQYFGPGTRLTVT.

The CDR3 sequence is CASSTPGGSGNTIYF. In nucleotides, the CDR3 is TGTGCCAGCAGCACCCCTGGGGGGTCTGGAAACACCATATATTTT. The chain joins TRBV13 to TRBJ1-3; maybe TRBD1 (5 bases). The CDR3 spans 15 residues. The germline CDR1 and CDR2 sequences are PRHDT and FYEKMQ (reference sequence). The ends were cut back, 5 bases at V and 1 base at J, with 12 bases in the middle.

The V and J genes are TRBV19 and TRBJ1-1; D gene unclear. The ends were cut back, 4 bases at V and 0 bases at J, with 12 bases in the middle. Germline-derived CDR1 and CDR2 are LNHDA and SQIVND (reference sequence). There are 15 residues in the CDR3. The CDR3 bases are TGTGCCAGTAGTACCCTATCAATCATGAACACTGAAGCTTTCTTT. Its translation is CASSTLSIMNTEAFF.

The V gene is TRBV5-1, the J gene TRBJ2-3; possibly TRBD1 for D (5 bases). Germline V gene data show CDR1 as SGHRS and CDR2 as YFSETQ. Trimming cost V 0 bases and J 1 base, with 15 bases left between them. This CDR3 is 17 amino acids long. The CDR3 DNA reads as TGCGCCAGCAGCTTGGTAGGTGGACAAACCCGCACAGATACGCAGTATTTT. Its protein is CASSLVGGQTRTDTQYF.

The genes are TRBV19 and TRBJ2-7; 9 bases are a match to TRBD2. The trim removed 1 base at V and 0 bases at J, leaving 4 bases unmatched. This CDR3 comprises 16 residues. The germline CDR1 and CDR2 sequences are LNHDA and SQIVND (reference sequence). CDR3 sequence (DNA): TGTGCCAGTAGTATAGTTAGCGGGGGCTCCTCCTACGAGCAGTACTTC. Translating gives CASSIVSGGSSYEQYF.

This clone was counted a few times. The rearrangement links TRBV12-5 to TRBJ2-1, with D possibly matching TRBD1 (5 bases). Trimming took off 7 bases at V and 8 bases at J, with 9 bases between the two ends. Germline loops: CDR1 LGHNT, CDR2 FRNRAP. This CDR3 contains 11 residues. The CDR3 DNA follows: TGTGCTAGTGCCTACAGGTATGAGCAGTTCTTC. Translating it yields CASAYRYEQFF.

The chain has TRBV6-6 and TRBJ2-3, with 8 bases aligning to TRBD2. Germline CDR1 is MNHNY and CDR2 is SVGAGI (reference sequence). Trimming cost V 7 bases and J 3 bases; bases outside gene matches: 9. CDR3 length: 15 residues. The CDR3 bases are TGTGCCAGCACTACACGGGGGGGAGGTACAGATACGCAGTATTTT. Encoded protein: CASTTRGGGTDTQYF.

The chain links TRBV5-1 to TRBJ1-2; D possibly corresponds to TRBD1 (5 bases). CDR1 and CDR2 from the germline V gene are SGHRS and YFSETQ. The CDR3 consists of 14 residues. V was cut by 0 bases and J by 7 bases, with 13 bases left in between. CDR3: CASSLALTVGGYTF. The DNA of the CDR3 is TGCGCCAGCAGCTTGGCCTTGACAGTGGGTGGCTACACCTTC. The full variable domain, in which reference TRBV5-1 and TRBJ1-2 provide the parts outside the CDR3, is KAGVTQTPRYLIKTRGQQVTLSCSPISGHRSVSWYQQTPGQGLQFLFEYFSETQRNKGNFPGRFSGRQFSNSRSEMNVSTLELGDSALYLCASSLALTVGGYTFGSGTRLTVV.

The genes are TRBV7-9 and TRBJ2-3; D unresolved. Per germline, CDR1 SEHNR and CDR2 FQNEAQ (reference sequence). The CDR3 is made up of 13 amino acids. V lost 1 base and J lost 7, with 9 bases in between. This CDR3 is CASSLDRSHTQYF. CDR3 nucleotides: TGTGCCAGCAGCTTAGACAGATCTCATACGCAGTATTTT.

The chain has TRBV24-1 and TRBJ2-3; 11 bases are a match to TRBD2. V shed 3 bases and J 2 bases; nucleotides not matched to a gene: 6. The CDR3 extends over 17 amino acids. CDR1 and CDR2 (germline): KGHDR, SFDVKD. CDR3 residues: CATSDRRLAGLTDTQYF. The CDR3 DNA reads TGTGCCACCAGTGATCGCCGACTAGCGGGGCTCACAGATACGCAGTATTTT.

The rearrangement uses TRBV5-4 and TRBJ2-7; maybe TRBD2 (6 bases). Germline V gene sequence: CDR1 SGHNT, CDR2 YYREEE (reference sequence). The CDR3 extends over 15 amino acids. The V gene lost 0 bases and the J gene lost 4 bases, with 14 bases spanning the gap. The CDR3, as DNA: TGTGCCAGCAGCTTGGAGGACGGAGGGGATTACGAGCAGTACTTC. Residues: CASSLEDGGDYEQYF.